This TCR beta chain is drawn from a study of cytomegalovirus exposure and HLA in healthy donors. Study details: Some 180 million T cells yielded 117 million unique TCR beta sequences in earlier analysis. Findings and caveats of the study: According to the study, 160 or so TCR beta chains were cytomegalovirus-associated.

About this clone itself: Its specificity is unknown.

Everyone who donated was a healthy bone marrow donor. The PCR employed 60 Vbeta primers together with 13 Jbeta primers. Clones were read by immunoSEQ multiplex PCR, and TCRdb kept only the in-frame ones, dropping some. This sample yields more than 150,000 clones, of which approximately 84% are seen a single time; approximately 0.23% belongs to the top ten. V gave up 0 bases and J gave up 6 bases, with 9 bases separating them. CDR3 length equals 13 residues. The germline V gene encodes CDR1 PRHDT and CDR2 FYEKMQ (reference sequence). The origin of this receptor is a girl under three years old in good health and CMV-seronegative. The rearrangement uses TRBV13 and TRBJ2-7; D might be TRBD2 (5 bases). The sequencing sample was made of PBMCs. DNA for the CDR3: TGTGCCAGCAGCTTAGGCCTAGCTTTCGAGCAGTACTTC. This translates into CASSLGLAFEQYF. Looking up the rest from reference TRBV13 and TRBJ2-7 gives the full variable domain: AAGVIQSPRHLIKEKRETATLKCYPIPRHDTVYWYQQGPGQDPQFLISFYEKMQSDKGSIPDRFSAQQFSDYHSELNMSSLELGDSALYFCASSLGLAFEQYFGPGTRLTVT.